The TCR beta chain described here comes from a study of somatic mutations in cytotoxic T cells in rheumatoid arthritis. Study-level information: Patient blood (30 ml EDTA) was drawn right after diagnosis, before any treatment.

With regard to this clone: The antigen is unknown.

Positive magnetic bead selection isolated CD4+ and CD8+ cells, and flow cytometry checked purity. Study outcomes and limitations: Clonality measured in CD8+ T cells did not differ significantly between rheumatoid arthritis patients and age-matched healthy controls. A single CD8+ clone exceeded 20% of CD8+ cells in 8 of 65 patients.

Assay: immunoSEQ multiplex PCR; the TCRdb copy retains only in-frame clones and omits some. In the table there are 8,900 or so clones, about 74% of which are singletons. The germline CDR1 and CDR2 sequences are SGHRS and YFSETQ. Trimming pared 0 bases from V and 5 bases from J, leaving 14 bases between. This CDR3 has 16 amino acids. This chain connects TRBV5-1 to TRBJ1-4; D is possibly TRBD1 (6 bases). The specimen was CD8+ T cells sorted from blood. This receptor was obtained from an adult with rheumatoid arthritis. Here the CDR3 reads CASSLAGGRGNEKLFF. The DNA of the CDR3 is TGCGCCAGCAGCTTGGCCGGGGGTAGGGGGAATGAAAAACTGTTTTTT.